This TCR beta chain is from a study of T cells in tuberculosis. Study at large: T cells were selected with CD1B tetramers loaded with glucose monomycolate. In South Africa, adults with active tuberculosis were compared with IGRA-negative and latently infected IGRA-positive adolescents. Study results and caveats: Samples were chosen by availability of cryopreserved specimens.

Here immunoSEQ multiplex PCR was the method, and the copy in TCRdb shows in-frame clones only, minus some. Seen here are 29,000 or so clones, about 90% observed once, and the top ten hold 6.8%. Details on this clone: Its antigen is not identified.

Germline CDR1 and CDR2: MRHNA and SNTAGT. The CDR3 runs 21 residues. The J segment lost 0 bases and the V segment lost 2 bases, leaving 21 bases of the junction unmatched. Time point here: new active TB diagnosis, blood taken before or within 7 days of starting treatment. Sequencing was performed on PBMCs, taken at tuberculosis diagnosis. The V and J genes are TRBV6-4 and TRBJ1-1, with 7 bases matching TRBD1. The source is an adult with tuberculosis. The CDR3 loop is CASSDPLRGGPRAVMNTEAFF. The CDR3 nucleotides read TGTGCCAGCAGTGACCCCCTTCGAGGGGGCCCGCGGGCTGTCATGAACACTGAAGCTTTCTTT.